This T cell receptor (beta chain) was documented in a study of technical replicates of blood from a handful of donors. CDR3 length equals 13 residues. Trimming shortened V by 11 bases and J by 1 base, and 12 bases separated the two germline ends. Germline lookup yields CDR1 MDHEN and CDR2 SYDVKM. Data came from immunoSEQ multiplex PCR; TCRdb stores just in-frame clones and leaves some out. Of about 72,000 clones in the sample, nearly 97% were seen once. The origin of this receptor is a human donor in good health. What was sequenced was T cells isolated from PBMCs. The chain has TRBV28 and TRBJ1-5; D gene ambiguous. The CDR3 DNA is TGTGCCGCTCACGCGGAGAGCAATCAGCCCCAGCATTTT. Translation gives CAAHAESNQPQHF.